This T cell receptor (beta chain) was captured in a study of blood T cells in healthy people across ages (dated by TCRdb to the mid-2010s). Broadly, across the study: In model experiments, template switching captured about one uniquely barcoded TCR beta cDNA molecule for every two T cells. Using deep sequencing normalized with unique cDNA molecular identifiers, the study measured how TCR beta repertoire diversity changes with age. Donors were grouped into four age groups: young (average about 15 years), middle-aged (approximately 41), aged (about 59) and long-lived (roughly 80). Donors of different ages were randomly distributed across sequencing lanes to avoid experimental bias. Using the same blood draw, the study looked at two additional independent replicas of 1 million unique cDNA reads for two donors, one aged 18 to 30 and the other aged 80 or older. The full study reports these points: As age increased, observed TCR beta diversity per million T cells dropped in a roughly linear way, and a significant reduction was already evident by age 40. Estimates of total diversity based on one million sequenced T cells were considered lower bounds and underestimates. Compared with the aged group, more naive CD4+ T cells, fewer expanded clones and increased TCR diversity were shown by the long-lived group, suggesting age selection. Because the CMV infection status of the donors was unknown, age-related changes in expanded clonotypes may potentially have been confounded. Bulk unsorted PBMC profiling prevented conclusive comparison of naive and antigen-experienced compartments. There was a strong correlation between observed TCR beta diversity and the percentage of naive T cells measured by flow cytometry.

V is cut by 8 bases and J by 0 bases, and the space between the germline ends is 13 bases. Spanning cysteine to phenylalanine, the CDR3 consists of 14 amino acids. The kept DNA is CDR3 alone, 42 bases in frame from the first base. Per the germline V gene (reference sequence), LNHNV is the CDR1 and YYDKDF is the CDR2. The donors were roughly 40 Caucasian individuals from Russia, aged roughly 6 to 90 years, who were systemically healthy. Each donor gave about 9.7 milliliters of peripheral blood, drawn into EDTA-treated Vacutainer tubes. Ficoll-Paque density-gradient centrifugation was used to isolate PBMCs, with at least 6.5 million per sample. Trizol reagent was used to extract total RNA from the PBMCs, yielding at least 5.5 micrograms per sample. For every donor, flow cytometry on a PBMC aliquot measured the percentage of naive CD45RAhigh/CD27high T cells. Details on this clonotype: Its specific antigen is unknown. No base qualities exist here, and no much larger clone lies one base off it.

The library was made by 5' RACE. TCRdb lists the instrument as Illumina HiSeq 2500. A second PCR of roughly 7 to 12 cycles was performed with a sample-barcoded 5' primer and a J-beta primer mix. A template-switch 5' adaptor carrying 12 random nucleotides introduced a unique molecular identifier onto each TCR beta cDNA molecule. At least 2.5 million CDR3-containing paired-end reads were obtained from each sample. First-strand cDNA synthesis was performed from all RNA using the Mint cDNA synthesis kit, with priming by a TRBC-specific oligonucleotide. Following uracil-DNA glycosylase treatment, all cDNA underwent a first 18-cycle PCR with the universal primers M1SS and BC2_uni_R. The authors processed their data as follows. For normalization, 1 million high-quality reads were randomly selected from each sample, with every read carrying a distinct molecular identifier. Reads sharing molecular identifiers were discarded rather than binned into consensus sequences. MiTCR, run with a Q25 quality threshold and the strictest error-elimination algorithm, handled CDR3 identification, clonotype clustering and error correction. A nonparametric unseen species model with Euler transformation was used to estimate a lower bound on total TCR beta diversity. The public reads were quality trimmed at Q25 with fastp and then assembled into clones with MiXCR by TCRdb, keeping productive beta chains. Identical CDR3 protein sequences are pooled into one entry, listed with their most common genes and DNA. These V and J calls rely on TCRdb rather than the paper's analysis. For this sample the table gives some 860,000 distinct CDR3 sequences, of which approximately 53% were detected only once. Around a quarter of the sample is taken by the ten largest.

The V and J genes are TRBV15 and TRBJ1-1; the D gene is possibly TRBD1, with 5 bases matching. This TCR was recovered from a man aged 40-50 years in good health. The specimen was blood. The CDR3 reads as follows: CATDAGGLNTEAFF. The nucleotides are TGTGCCACCGACGCCGGGGGTTTGAACACTGAAGCTTTCTTT.